This TCR beta chain was profiled in a study of blood T cell repertoires in COVID-19. Study as a whole: There were acute and convalescent COVID-19 samples, and they came from the United States, Italy and Spain.

V was clipped by 0 bases and J by 4 bases, with 9 bases between them. CDR1 is SGHDN, CDR2 FVKESK, per germline. This CDR3 is built from 14 residues. Per the original methods: Counts of nucleated cells, estimated from reference gene primer amplification, were obtained. TCRdb's table, derived via immunoSEQ multiplex PCR, lists solely in-frame clones and lacks some. Clonal size and the V and J genes are those of that table, whereas D and trimming came from the DNA. The sample yields 60,000 to 75,000 clones, around four fifths seen once. The chain employs TRBV14 and TRBJ1-2; D gene uncertain. The clonotype was recovered from a human donor in a cohort sampled during active COVID-19. The sequenced sample was peripheral blood. The CDR3 DNA reads TGTGCCAGCAGCCAAGATCCGCAGATCTATGGCTACACCTTC. Translation: CASSQDPQIYGYTF.